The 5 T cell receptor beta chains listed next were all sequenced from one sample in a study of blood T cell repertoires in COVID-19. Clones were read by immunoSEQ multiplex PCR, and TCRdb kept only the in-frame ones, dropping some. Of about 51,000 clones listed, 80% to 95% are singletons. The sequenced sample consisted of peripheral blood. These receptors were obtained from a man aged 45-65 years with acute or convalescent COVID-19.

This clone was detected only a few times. This chain's CDR3 is CASSVGEQGSLEKLFF. CDR3 bases: TGTGCCAGCAGCGTGGGGGAACAGGGGAGTTTGGAAAAACTGTTTTTT. The V call is TRBV9, the J call TRBJ1-4; TRBD1 matches 7 bases. Germline lookup yields CDR1 SGDLS and CDR2 YYNGEE. This CDR3 has 16 amino acids. The trim removed 2 bases at V and 8 bases at J, leaving 12 bases unmatched.

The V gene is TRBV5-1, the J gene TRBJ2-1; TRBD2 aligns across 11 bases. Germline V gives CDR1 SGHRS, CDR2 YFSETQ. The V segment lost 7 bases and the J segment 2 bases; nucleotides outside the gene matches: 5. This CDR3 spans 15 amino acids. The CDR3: CASFPSGGPYNEQFF. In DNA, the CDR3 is TGCGCCAGCTTTCCTAGCGGGGGGCCCTACAATGAGCAGTTCTTC.

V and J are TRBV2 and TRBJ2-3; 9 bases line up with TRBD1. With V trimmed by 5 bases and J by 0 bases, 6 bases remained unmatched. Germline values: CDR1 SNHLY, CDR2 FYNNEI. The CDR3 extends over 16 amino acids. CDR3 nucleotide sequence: TGTGCCAGCAGTTACGGGACAGGGTTTAGCACAGATACGCAGTATTTT. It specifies CASSYGTGFSTDTQYF.

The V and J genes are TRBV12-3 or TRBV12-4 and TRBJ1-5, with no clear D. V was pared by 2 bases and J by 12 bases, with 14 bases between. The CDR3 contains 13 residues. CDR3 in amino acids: CASSLFSRDLQHF. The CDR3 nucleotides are TGTGCCAGCAGTTTATTTAGTCGCGATCTCCAGCATTTT.

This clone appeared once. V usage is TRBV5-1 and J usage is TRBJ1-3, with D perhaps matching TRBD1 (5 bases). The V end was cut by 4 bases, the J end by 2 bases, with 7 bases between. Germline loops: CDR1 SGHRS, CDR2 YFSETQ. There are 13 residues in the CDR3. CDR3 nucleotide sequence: TGCGCCAGCAGCACGGACACTGGAAACACCATATATTTT. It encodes CASSTDTGNTIYF.